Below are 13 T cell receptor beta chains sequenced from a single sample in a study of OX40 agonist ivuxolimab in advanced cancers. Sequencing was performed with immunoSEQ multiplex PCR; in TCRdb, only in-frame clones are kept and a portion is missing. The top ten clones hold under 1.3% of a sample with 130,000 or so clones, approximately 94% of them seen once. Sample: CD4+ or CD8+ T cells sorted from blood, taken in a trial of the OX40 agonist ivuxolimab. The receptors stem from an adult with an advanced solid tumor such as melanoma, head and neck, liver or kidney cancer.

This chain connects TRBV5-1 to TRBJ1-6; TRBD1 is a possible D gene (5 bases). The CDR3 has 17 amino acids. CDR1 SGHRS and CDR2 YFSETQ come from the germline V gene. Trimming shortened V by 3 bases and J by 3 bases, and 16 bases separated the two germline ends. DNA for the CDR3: TGCGCCAGCAGCTCCGCCGGGGGAGGCGGCTATAATTCACCCCTCCACTTT. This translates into CASSSAGGGGYNSPLHF.

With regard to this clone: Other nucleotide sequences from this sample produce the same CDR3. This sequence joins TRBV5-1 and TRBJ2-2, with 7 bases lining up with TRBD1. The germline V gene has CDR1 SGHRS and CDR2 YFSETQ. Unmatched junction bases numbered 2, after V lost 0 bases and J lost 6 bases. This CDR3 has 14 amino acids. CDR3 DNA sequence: TGCGCCAGCAGCTTGGGACAGGGATCCGGGGAGCTGTTTTTT. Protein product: CASSLGQGSGELFF.

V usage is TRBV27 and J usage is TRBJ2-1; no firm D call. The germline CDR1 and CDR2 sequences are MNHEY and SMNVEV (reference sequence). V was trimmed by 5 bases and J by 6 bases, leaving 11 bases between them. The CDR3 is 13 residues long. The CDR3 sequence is CASSLRGFNEQFF. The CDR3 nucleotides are TGTGCCAGCAGTCTCCGAGGCTTCAATGAGCAGTTCTTC.

CDR3 sequence reads: CASSQGLAGPYEQYF. CDR3 nucleotide sequence: TGTGCCAGCAGCCAAGGACTAGCGGGACCCTACGAGCAGTACTTC. The J gene is TRBJ2-7, the V gene TRBV7-8, with 12 nucleotides matching TRBD2. The CDR3 spans 15 residues. Trimming removed 5 bases from V and 2 bases from J; junction bases left unmatched: 4. CDR1 is SGHVS and CDR2 is FQNEAQ in the germline V gene.

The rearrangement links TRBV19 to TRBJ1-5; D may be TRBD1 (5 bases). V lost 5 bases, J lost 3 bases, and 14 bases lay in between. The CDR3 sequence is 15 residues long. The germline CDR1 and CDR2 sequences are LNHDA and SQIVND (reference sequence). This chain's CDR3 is CASSQARGPNQPQHF. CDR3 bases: TGTGCCAGTAGTCAAGCACGGGGACCCAATCAGCCCCAGCATTTT.

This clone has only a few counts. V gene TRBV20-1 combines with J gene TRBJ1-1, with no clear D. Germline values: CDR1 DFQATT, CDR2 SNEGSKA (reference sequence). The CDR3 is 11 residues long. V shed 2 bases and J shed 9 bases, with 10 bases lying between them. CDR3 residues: CSARSSPQAFF. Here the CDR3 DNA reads TGCAGTGCTAGATCCTCCCCTCAAGCTTTCTTT.

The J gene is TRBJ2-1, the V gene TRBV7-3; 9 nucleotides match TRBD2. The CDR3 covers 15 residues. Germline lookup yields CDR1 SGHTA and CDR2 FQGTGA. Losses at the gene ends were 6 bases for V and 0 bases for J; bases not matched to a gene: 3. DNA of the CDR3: TGTGCCAGCAGGGCAGCGGGGGGCTCCTACAATGAGCAGTTCTTC. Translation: CASRAAGGSYNEQFF.

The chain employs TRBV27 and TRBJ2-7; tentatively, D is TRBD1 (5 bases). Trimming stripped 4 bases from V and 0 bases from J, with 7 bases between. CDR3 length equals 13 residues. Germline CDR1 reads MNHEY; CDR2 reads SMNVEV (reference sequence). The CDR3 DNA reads TGTGCCAGCAGTTCGACAGTCTCCTACGAGCAGTACTTC. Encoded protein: CASSSTVSYEQYF.

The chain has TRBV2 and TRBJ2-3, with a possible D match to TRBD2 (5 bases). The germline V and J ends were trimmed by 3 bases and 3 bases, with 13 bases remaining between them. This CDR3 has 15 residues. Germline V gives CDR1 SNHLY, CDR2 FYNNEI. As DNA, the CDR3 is TGTGCCAGCAGTGACCGACAAGGAGGTACAGATACGCAGTATTTT. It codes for CASSDRQGGTDTQYF. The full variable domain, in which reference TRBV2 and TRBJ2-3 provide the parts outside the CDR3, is EPEVTQTPSHQVTQMGQEVILRCVPISNHLYFYWYRQILGQKVEFLVSFYNNEISEKSEIFDDQFSVERPDGSNFTLKIRSTKLEDSAMYFCASSDRQGGTDTQYFGPGTRLTVL.

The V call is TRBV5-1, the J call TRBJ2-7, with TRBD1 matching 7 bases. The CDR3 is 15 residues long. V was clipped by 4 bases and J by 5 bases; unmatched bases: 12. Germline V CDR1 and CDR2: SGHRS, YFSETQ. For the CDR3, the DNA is TGCGCCAGCAGCCCGAGGGGGACAGTCGTCAACGAGCAGTACTTC. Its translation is CASSPRGTVVNEQYF.

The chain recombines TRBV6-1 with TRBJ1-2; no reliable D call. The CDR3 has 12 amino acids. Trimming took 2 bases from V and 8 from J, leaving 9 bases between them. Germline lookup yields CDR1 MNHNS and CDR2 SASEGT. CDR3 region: CASSEYPSGYTF. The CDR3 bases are TGTGCCAGCAGTGAATATCCTAGCGGCTACACCTTC.

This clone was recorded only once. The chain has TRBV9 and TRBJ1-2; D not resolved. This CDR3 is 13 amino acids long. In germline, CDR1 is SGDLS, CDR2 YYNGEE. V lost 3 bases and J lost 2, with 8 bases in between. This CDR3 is CASSASGNYGYTF. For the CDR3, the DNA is TGTGCCAGCAGCGCATCCGGGAACTATGGCTACACCTTC.

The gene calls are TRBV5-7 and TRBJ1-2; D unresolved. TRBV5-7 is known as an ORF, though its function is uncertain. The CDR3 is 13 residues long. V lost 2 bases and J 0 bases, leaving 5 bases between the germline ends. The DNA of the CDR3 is TGTGCCAGCAGCTTCAAGTCTAACTATGGCTACACCTTC. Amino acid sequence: CASSFKSNYGYTF.